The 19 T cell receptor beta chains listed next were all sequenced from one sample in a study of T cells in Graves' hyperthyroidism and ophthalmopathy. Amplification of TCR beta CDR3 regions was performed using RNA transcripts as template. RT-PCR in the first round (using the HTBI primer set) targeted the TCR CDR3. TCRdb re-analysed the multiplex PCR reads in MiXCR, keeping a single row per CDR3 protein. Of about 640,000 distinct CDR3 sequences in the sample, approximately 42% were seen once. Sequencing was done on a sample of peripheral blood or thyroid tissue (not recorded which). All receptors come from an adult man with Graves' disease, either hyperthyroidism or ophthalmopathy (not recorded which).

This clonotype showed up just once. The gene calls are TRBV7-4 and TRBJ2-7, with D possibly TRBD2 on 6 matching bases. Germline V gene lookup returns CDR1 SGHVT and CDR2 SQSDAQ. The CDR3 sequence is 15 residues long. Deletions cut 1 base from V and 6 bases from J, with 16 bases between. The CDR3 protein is CASSLVAGRAGEQYF. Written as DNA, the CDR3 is TGTGCCAGCAGCTTAGTGGCGGGGAGAGCCGGCGAGCAGTACTTC.

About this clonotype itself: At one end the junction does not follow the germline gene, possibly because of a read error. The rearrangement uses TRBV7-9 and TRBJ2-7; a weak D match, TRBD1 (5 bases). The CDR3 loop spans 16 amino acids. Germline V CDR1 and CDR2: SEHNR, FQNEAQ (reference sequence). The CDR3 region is CASSPGDSQFSYEQYF. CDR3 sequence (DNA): TGCGCCAGCAGCCCAGGCGACAGTCAGTTCTCCTACGAGCAGTACTTC.

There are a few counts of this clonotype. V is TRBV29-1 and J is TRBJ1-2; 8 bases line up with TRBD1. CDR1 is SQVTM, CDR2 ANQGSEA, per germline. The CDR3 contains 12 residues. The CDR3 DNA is TGCAGTGAGGACAGGGCTAACTATGGCTACACCTTC. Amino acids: CSEDRANYGYTF.

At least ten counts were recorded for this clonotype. CDR3 region: CAISGGQVSNQPQHF. Written as DNA, the CDR3 is TGTGCCATCAGTGGGGGGCAGGTTAGCAATCAGCCCCAGCATTTT. The rearrangement uses TRBV10-3 and TRBJ1-5; maybe TRBD1 (6 bases). Trimming removed 4 bases at V and 0 bases at J, with 10 bases between. CDR1 and CDR2 (germline): ENHRY, SYGVKD. There are 15 residues in the CDR3.

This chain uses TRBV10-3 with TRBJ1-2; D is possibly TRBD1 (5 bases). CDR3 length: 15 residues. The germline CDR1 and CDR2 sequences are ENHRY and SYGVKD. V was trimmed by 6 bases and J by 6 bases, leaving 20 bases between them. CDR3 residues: CAISPMGGTLDGYTF. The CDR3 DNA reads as TGTGCCATCAGCCCCATGGGGGGTACACTCGATGGCTACACCTTC.

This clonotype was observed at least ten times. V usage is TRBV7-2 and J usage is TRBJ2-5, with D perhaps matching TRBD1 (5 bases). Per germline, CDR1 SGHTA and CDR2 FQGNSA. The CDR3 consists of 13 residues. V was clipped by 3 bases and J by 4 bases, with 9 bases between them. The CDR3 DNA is TGTGCCAGCAGCTTCAGGGCTTCAGAGACCCAGTACTTC. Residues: CASSFRASETQYF.

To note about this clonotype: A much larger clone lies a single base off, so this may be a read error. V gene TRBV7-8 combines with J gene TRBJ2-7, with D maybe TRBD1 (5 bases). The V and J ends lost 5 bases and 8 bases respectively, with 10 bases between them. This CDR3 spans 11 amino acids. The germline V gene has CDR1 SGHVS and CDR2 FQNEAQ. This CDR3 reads CASSIDSQQYF. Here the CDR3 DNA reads TGTGCCAGCAGCATAGACAGCCAGCAGTACTTC.

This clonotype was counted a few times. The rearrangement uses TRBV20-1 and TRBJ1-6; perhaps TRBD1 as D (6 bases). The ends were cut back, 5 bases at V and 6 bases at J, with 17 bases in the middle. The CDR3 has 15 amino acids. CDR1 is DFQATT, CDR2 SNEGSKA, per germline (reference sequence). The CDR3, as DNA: TGCAGTGCTGCTCTGGACAGAGTGGGTAATTCACCCCTCCACTTT. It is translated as CSAALDRVGNSPLHF.

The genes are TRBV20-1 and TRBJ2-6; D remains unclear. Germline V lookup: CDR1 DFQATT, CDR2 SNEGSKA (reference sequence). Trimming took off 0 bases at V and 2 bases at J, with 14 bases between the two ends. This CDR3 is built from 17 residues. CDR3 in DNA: TGCAGTGCTAGAGAAACCAAGCGACGGACTGGGGCCAACGTCCTGACTTTC. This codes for CSARETKRRTGANVLTF.

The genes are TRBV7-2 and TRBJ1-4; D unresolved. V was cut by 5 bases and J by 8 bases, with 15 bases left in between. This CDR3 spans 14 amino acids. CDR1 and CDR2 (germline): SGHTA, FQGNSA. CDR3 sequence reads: CASSQRVAGEKLFF. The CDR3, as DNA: TGTGCCAGCAGCCAGAGGGTTGCGGGGGAAAAACTGTTTTTT.

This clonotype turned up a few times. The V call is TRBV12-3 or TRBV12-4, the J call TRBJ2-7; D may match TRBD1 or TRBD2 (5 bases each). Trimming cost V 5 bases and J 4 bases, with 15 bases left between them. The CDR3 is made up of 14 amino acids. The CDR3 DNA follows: TGTGCCAGCAGTCCTCGGGACGTAGCTTACGAGCAGTACTTC. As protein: CASSPRDVAYEQYF.

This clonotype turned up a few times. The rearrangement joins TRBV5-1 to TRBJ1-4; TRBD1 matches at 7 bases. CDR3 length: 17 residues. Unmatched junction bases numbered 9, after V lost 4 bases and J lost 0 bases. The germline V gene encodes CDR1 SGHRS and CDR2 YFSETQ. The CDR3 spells CASSVLGTAATNEKLFF. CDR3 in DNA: TGCGCCAGCAGCGTGCTAGGGACAGCCGCAACTAATGAAAAACTGTTTTTT. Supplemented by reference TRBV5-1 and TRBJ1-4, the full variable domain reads KAGVTQTPRYLIKTRGQQVTLSCSPISGHRSVSWYQQTPGQGLQFLFEYFSETQRNKGNFPGRFSGRQFSNSRSEMNVSTLELGDSALYLCASSVLGTAATNEKLFFGSGTQLSVL.

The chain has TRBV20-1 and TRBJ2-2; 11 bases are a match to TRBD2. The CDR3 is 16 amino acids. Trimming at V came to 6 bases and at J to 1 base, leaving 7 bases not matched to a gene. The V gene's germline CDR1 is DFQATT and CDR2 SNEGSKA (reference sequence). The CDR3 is CSAAGTSGRNTGELFF. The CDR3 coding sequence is TGCAGTGCCGCCGGGACTAGCGGAAGGAACACCGGGGAGCTGTTTTTT.

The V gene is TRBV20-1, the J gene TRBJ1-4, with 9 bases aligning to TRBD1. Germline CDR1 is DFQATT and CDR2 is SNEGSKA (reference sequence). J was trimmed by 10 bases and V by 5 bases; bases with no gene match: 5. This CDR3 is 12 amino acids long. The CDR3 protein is CSAPQGQGKLFF. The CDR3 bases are TGCAGTGCTCCCCAGGGACAGGGAAAACTGTTTTTT.

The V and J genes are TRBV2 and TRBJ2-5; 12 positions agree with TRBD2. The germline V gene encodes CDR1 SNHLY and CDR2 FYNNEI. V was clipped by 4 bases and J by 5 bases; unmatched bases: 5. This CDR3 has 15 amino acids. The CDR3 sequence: CASSATSGGGETQYF. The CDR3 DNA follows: TGTGCCAGCAGTGCGACTAGCGGGGGCGGGGAGACCCAGTACTTC.

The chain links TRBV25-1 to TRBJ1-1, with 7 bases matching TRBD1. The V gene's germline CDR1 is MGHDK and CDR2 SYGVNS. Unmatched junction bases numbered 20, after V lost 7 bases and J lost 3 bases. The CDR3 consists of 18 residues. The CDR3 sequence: CASTQSWDPQTGYTEAFF. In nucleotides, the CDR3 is TGTGCCAGCACCCAATCTTGGGACCCTCAGACAGGGTACACTGAAGCTTTCTTT.

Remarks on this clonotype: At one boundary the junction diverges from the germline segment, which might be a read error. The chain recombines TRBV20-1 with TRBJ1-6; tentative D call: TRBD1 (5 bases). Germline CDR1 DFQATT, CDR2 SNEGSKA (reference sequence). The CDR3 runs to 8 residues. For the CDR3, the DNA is TGCAGTGCTAGCCGGGACCCTTTT. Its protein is CSASRDPF.

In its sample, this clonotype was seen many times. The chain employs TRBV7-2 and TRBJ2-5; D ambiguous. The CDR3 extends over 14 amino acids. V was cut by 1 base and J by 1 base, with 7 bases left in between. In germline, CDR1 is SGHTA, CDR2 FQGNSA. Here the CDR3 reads CASSLGPSQETQYF. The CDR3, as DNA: TGTGCCAGCAGCTTAGGCCCGAGCCAAGAGACCCAGTACTTC. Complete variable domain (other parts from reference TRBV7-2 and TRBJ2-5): GAGVSQSPSNKVTEKGKDVELRCDPISGHTALYWYRQSLGQGLEFLIYFQGNSAPDKSGLPSDRFSAERTGGSVSTLTIQRTQQEDSAVYLCASSLGPSQETQYFGPGTRLLVL.

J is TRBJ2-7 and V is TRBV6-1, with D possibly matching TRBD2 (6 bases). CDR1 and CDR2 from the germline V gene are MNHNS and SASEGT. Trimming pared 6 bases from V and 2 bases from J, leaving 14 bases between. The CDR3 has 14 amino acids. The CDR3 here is CASSPGLSTYEQYF. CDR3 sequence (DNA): TGTGCCAGCAGCCCGGGACTCTCAACCTACGAGCAGTACTTC.